What follows are 3 T cell receptor beta chains derived from one specimen sequenced in a study of cytomegalovirus exposure and HLA in healthy donors. The PCR contained 60 Vbeta and 13 Jbeta primers. Repertoires were generated with immunoSEQ multiplex PCR, while TCRdb's copy carries only in-frame clones and drops some. The table shows 90,000 to 120,000 clones, with roughly 70% occurring only once. Sequencing was carried out using PBMCs. These receptors all stem from a woman between 40 and 55 years old in good health and CMV-seropositive.

This clone came up a few times. The chain recombines TRBV28 with TRBJ2-5; 8 bases match TRBD2. The CDR3 spans 15 residues. Germline CDR1 reads MDHEN; CDR2 reads SYDVKM. V was clipped by 1 base and J by 4 bases; unmatched bases: 5. The CDR3 coding sequence is TGTGCCAGCAGTTTATTCGGCGGGGGGAGAGAGACCCAGTACTTC. This sequence encodes CASSLFGGGRETQYF.

This rearrangement joins TRBV27 to TRBJ2-5, with D perhaps matching TRBD1 (6 bases). Per the germline V gene, CDR1 is MNHEY and CDR2 is SMNVEV (reference sequence). V was cut by 6 bases and J by 6 bases, with 29 bases left in between. The length of the CDR3 is 18 residues. The CDR3 protein is CASSGLRSGVPARQTQYF. In DNA form, the CDR3 reads TGTGCCAGCAGCGGCCTACGATCAGGGGTACCCGCCCGGCAGACCCAGTACTTC.

The rearrangement links TRBV10-3 to TRBJ1-1, with TRBD1 matching 8 bases. The length of the CDR3 is 14 residues. Germline CDR1 is ENHRY and CDR2 is SYGVKD. Losses at the gene ends were 2 bases for V and 4 bases for J; bases not matched to a gene: 3. The CDR3 region is CAISETGGGTEAFF. Here the CDR3 DNA reads TGTGCCATCAGTGAGACAGGGGGTGGCACTGAAGCTTTCTTT.